One sample yielded the 29 T cell receptor beta chains listed below, sequenced in a study of cytomegalovirus exposure and HLA in healthy donors. The PCR made use of 60 Vbeta and 13 Jbeta primers. Libraries were prepared by immunoSEQ multiplex PCR; TCRdb keeps only in-frame clonotypes and omits some of them. The repertoire table contains approximately 190,000 clones. The specimen sequenced was PBMCs. Source of these receptors: a boy younger than 18 in good health and CMV-seronegative.

J is TRBJ2-7 and V is TRBV7-6, with TRBD1 matching 7 bases. The V gene's germline CDR1 is SGHVS and CDR2 FNYEAQ. CDR3 length: 15 residues. The trim removed 5 bases at V and 5 bases at J, leaving 12 bases unmatched. This chain's CDR3 is CASSKRETGSDEQYF. In nucleotides, the CDR3 is TGTGCCAGCAGCAAAAGGGAGACAGGGTCCGACGAGCAGTACTTC.

The chain recombines TRBV4-2 with TRBJ1-1; D not resolved. CDR3 size: 13 residues. Germline assignment: CDR1 LGHNA and CDR2 YNFKEQ. Between the trimmed V and J ends, which lost 5 bases and 1 base, there was a span of 8 bases. The DNA of the CDR3 is TGTGCCAGCAGCGCGTCGGGGAACACTGAAGCTTTCTTT. Translating gives CASSASGNTEAFF.

This chain links TRBV29-1 with TRBJ1-3; 9 nucleotides line up with TRBD1. The germline V gene encodes CDR1 SQVTM and CDR2 ANQGSEA. With V trimmed by 6 bases and J by 3 bases, 3 bases remained unmatched. CDR3 length: 13 residues. For the CDR3, the DNA is TGCAGCGTGGGGACAGGGTATGGAAACACCATATATTTT. This encodes CSVGTGYGNTIYF.

The rearrangement joins TRBV6-1 to TRBJ2-1; a weak D match, TRBD2 (6 bases). Germline assignment: CDR1 MNHNS and CDR2 SASEGT. CDR3 length: 14 residues. The V end lost 7 bases, the J end lost 0 bases, and 10 bases lay between the germline ends. The CDR3 bases are TGTGCCAGCAACGGGGGAGGCTCCTACAATGAGCAGTTCTTC. This translates into CASNGGGSYNEQFF.

The chain links TRBV6-5 to TRBJ2-3; 7 positions match TRBD1. CDR3 size: 14 residues. Germline V gives CDR1 MNHEY, CDR2 SVGAGI. The trim removed 10 bases at V and 2 bases at J, leaving 9 bases unmatched. The CDR3, as DNA: TGTGCCACCACCCGGGACAGTTCCACAGATACGCAGTATTTT. Translated, it gives CATTRDSSTDTQYF.

The J gene is TRBJ2-5, the V gene TRBV15, with D hard to call. The J call could be wrong; TRBJ2-7 is a better fit for the DNA end. This CDR3 spans 13 amino acids. CDR1 and CDR2 from the germline V gene are LNHNV and YYDKDF (reference sequence). This chain's CDR3 is CATSRLGPYEQYF. In DNA, the CDR3 is TGTGCCACCAGCAGGCTCGGTCCCTACGAGCAGTACTTC.

Regarding this clone: The sample holds other DNA sequences that translate to the same CDR3. The chain links TRBV6-4 to TRBJ2-3; 10 bases align to TRBD2. There are 15 residues in the CDR3. CDR1 MRHNA and CDR2 SNTAGT come from the germline V gene. The ends lost 4 bases at V and 2 bases at J; junction bases unmatched: 3. Here the CDR3 DNA reads TGTGCCAGCAGTGCCAGCGGGGGGGCCACAGATACGCAGTATTTT. Encoded protein: CASSASGGATDTQYF.

The genes are TRBV9 and TRBJ1-2; D may be TRBD1 (5 bases). There are 15 residues in the CDR3. The germline V and J ends were trimmed by 3 bases and 0 bases, with 12 bases remaining between them. Looked up from germline, CDR1 is SGDLS and CDR2 is YYNGEE. CDR3 sequence: CASSAIGGANYGYTF. The CDR3 nucleotides are TGTGCCAGCAGCGCCATCGGGGGAGCTAACTATGGCTACACCTTC.

The V call is TRBV7-9, the J call TRBJ2-7, with 13 bases fitting TRBD2. Germline V lookup: CDR1 SEHNR, CDR2 FQNEAQ (reference sequence). The CDR3 length is 17 residues. J gave up 2 bases and V 0 bases, and 4 bases lay outside the gene matches. CDR3 in amino acids: CASSLAGTSGDPYEQYF. In DNA form, the CDR3 reads TGTGCCAGCAGCTTAGCTGGGACTAGCGGGGATCCCTACGAGCAGTACTTC.

This rearrangement joins TRBV5-1 to TRBJ1-4, with TRBD1 matching over 8 bases. This CDR3 has 13 amino acids. Germline-derived CDR1 and CDR2 are SGHRS and YFSETQ. V dropped 3 bases and J dropped 10; count of bases not matched to a gene: 5. The CDR3 here is CASSSGTGGKLFF. CDR3 nucleotides: TGCGCCAGCAGCTCGGGGACAGGAGGAAAACTGTTTTTT.

The chain has TRBV12-5 and TRBJ2-2, with D perhaps TRBD1 (5 bases). The CDR3 runs to 14 residues. Germline V gene data show CDR1 as LGHNT and CDR2 as FRNRAP. Trimming cost V 1 base and J 6 bases, with 9 bases left between them. The CDR3 here is CASGLGSGPGELFF. CDR3 DNA: TGTGCTAGTGGTTTGGGTTCAGGGCCCGGGGAGCTGTTTTTT.

The chain combines TRBV5-4 with TRBJ2-1, with 8 positions matching TRBD2. Losses at the gene ends were 0 bases for V and 0 bases for J; bases not matched to a gene: 2. The germline V gene has CDR1 SGHNT and CDR2 YYREEE (reference sequence). The CDR3 is 16 residues long. CDR3 protein: CASSLGRGGSYNEQFF. CDR3 bases: TGTGCCAGCAGCTTGGGTCGGGGGGGCTCCTACAATGAGCAGTTCTTC.

This chain uses TRBV19 with TRBJ1-2, with D perhaps matching TRBD1 (6 bases). Germline CDR1 and CDR2: LNHDA and SQIVND (reference sequence). The V end was cut by 5 bases, the J end by 4 bases, with 14 bases between. CDR3 length equals 14 residues. The CDR3 DNA follows: TGTGCCAGTAGTCCAGCAGGGGCAGGCTATGGCTACACCTTC. This encodes CASSPAGAGYGYTF.

The chain couples TRBV6-6 to TRBJ2-1, with 13 bases lining up with TRBD2. V was pared by 5 bases and J by 7 bases, with 8 bases of the junction left unmatched. This CDR3 is built from 16 residues. The V gene's germline CDR1 is MNHNY and CDR2 SVGAGI (reference sequence). CDR3 amino acids: CASSPGLAGARNEQFF. In DNA, the CDR3 is TGTGCCAGCAGTCCCGGACTAGCGGGGGCCCGGAATGAGCAGTTCTTC.

The J gene is TRBJ2-7, the V gene TRBV11-2; 10 nucleotides align to TRBD1. This CDR3 is built from 14 residues. The junction had 2 bases not matched to a gene; V was cut back by 4 bases and J by 2 bases. Per germline, CDR1 SGHAT and CDR2 FQNNGV. CDR3 nucleotide sequence: TGTGCCAGCAGCTGGGACAGGGGTACCTACGAGCAGTACTTC. Translation: CASSWDRGTYEQYF. The full variable domain, its missing parts supplied by reference TRBV11-2 and TRBJ2-7, is EAGVAQSPRYKIIEKRQSVAFWCNPISGHATLYWYQQILGQGPKLLIQFQNNGVVDDSQLPKDRFSAERLKGVDSTLKIQPAKLEDSAVYLCASSWDRGTYEQYFGPGTRLTVT.

The CDR3 nucleotides are TGTGCCAGTAAGATGGGACAGGGGACGAACACTGAAGCTTTCTTT. Residues: CASKMGQGTNTEAFF. V usage is TRBV6-5 and J usage is TRBJ1-1; 10 positions match TRBD1. V shed 9 bases and J 1 base; nucleotides not matched to a gene: 8. CDR1 is MNHEY, CDR2 SVGAGI, per germline. This CDR3 is built from 15 residues.

V is TRBV10-3 and J is TRBJ2-7; TRBD2 aligns across 7 bases. Germline values: CDR1 ENHRY, CDR2 SYGVKD. The junction had 5 bases not matched to a gene; V was cut back by 3 bases and J by 0 bases. The CDR3 has 15 amino acids. The CDR3 spells CAISDVGGGSYEQYF. The CDR3 DNA is TGTGCCATCAGTGACGTCGGCGGGGGCTCCTACGAGCAGTACTTC.

This chain joins TRBV4-1 and TRBJ1-1; possibly TRBD1 for D (5 bases). The length of the CDR3 is 17 residues. V lost 1 base to trimming and J lost 5 bases, with 20 bases between them. In germline, CDR1 is MGHRA, CDR2 YSYEKL. CDR3: CASSQAGWTGGGTEAFF. CDR3 in DNA: TGCGCCAGCAGCCAAGCTGGGTGGACGGGGGGAGGGACTGAAGCTTTCTTT.

The genes are TRBV2 and TRBJ2-3; TRBD2 aligns across 7 bases. The CDR3 covers 14 residues. V lost 8 bases and J lost 5; bases outside the gene matches: 10. The V gene's germline CDR1 is SNHLY and CDR2 FYNNEI. CDR3 DNA sequence: TGTGCCAGCGTTCGATGGGGGGGTGGAGATACGCAGTATTTT. Translating gives CASVRWGGGDTQYF.

The chain links TRBV6-1 to TRBJ1-5; 7 nucleotides agree with TRBD1. The CDR3 is 17 residues long. V shed 0 bases, J shed 4 bases, and the junction held 9 bases outside the gene matches. The germline V gene has CDR1 MNHNS and CDR2 SASEGT. The CDR3 spells CASSEARWTGTNQPQHF. In DNA form, the CDR3 reads TGTGCCAGCAGTGAAGCGCGATGGACAGGTACGAATCAGCCCCAGCATTTT.

This chain links TRBV4-1 with TRBJ1-2; D may be TRBD1 (5 bases). With 0 bases removed from V and 2 bases from J, the gap between germline ends came to 10 bases. The CDR3 runs 15 residues. Germline V CDR1 and CDR2: MGHRA, YSYEKL. The CDR3 bases are TGCGCCAGCAGCCAAGATCTGCGACAGAACTATGGCTACACCTTC. It codes for CASSQDLRQNYGYTF.

The chain couples TRBV7-6 to TRBJ1-5; D not certain. V lost 11 bases and J 0 bases, leaving 20 bases between the germline ends. Looked up from germline, CDR1 is SGHVS and CDR2 is FNYEAQ. The CDR3 consists of 16 residues. CDR3 sequence reads: CAPLPSRYGSNQPQHF. The DNA of the CDR3 is TGTGCCCCCCTGCCCAGTCGTTATGGTAGCAATCAGCCCCAGCATTTT.

The V gene is TRBV10-2, the J gene TRBJ1-2, with a possible D match to TRBD1 (5 bases). The CDR3 runs 15 residues. Germline CDR1 and CDR2: WSHSY and SAAADI. Deletions cut 3 bases from V and 4 bases from J, with 15 bases between. The CDR3 nucleotides read TGCGCCAGCAGTGATTCTAGGGGTCAGGCCTATGGCTACACCTTC. It specifies CASSDSRGQAYGYTF.

The V gene is TRBV11-2, the J gene TRBJ2-1; D possibly corresponds to TRBD2 (7 bases). Trimming stripped 6 bases from V and 4 bases from J, with 19 bases between. Germline assignment: CDR1 SGHAT and CDR2 FQNNGV. The CDR3 consists of 16 residues. The CDR3 nucleotides read TGTGCCAGCAGACGAATTGGGGGGGGCCCTTACAATGAGCAGTTCTTC. Translation gives CASRRIGGGPYNEQFF. The full variable domain, in which reference TRBV11-2 and TRBJ2-1 provide the parts outside the CDR3, is EAGVAQSPRYKIIEKRQSVAFWCNPISGHATLYWYQQILGQGPKLLIQFQNNGVVDDSQLPKDRFSAERLKGVDSTLKIQPAKLEDSAVYLCASRRIGGGPYNEQFFGPGTRLTVL.

The chain recombines TRBV7-2 with TRBJ1-6; D is uncertain. Germline assignment: CDR1 SGHTA and CDR2 FQGNSA. CDR3 size: 16 residues. The V end lost 5 bases, the J end lost 9 bases, and 20 bases lay between the germline ends. This chain's CDR3 is CASSPGGQVLSSPLHF. The CDR3 nucleotides are TGTGCCAGCAGCCCGGGCGGGCAGGTCCTTTCTTCACCCCTCCACTTT.

This chain joins TRBV20-1 and TRBJ2-1; D not resolved. The CDR3 totals 10 residues. Germline-derived CDR1 and CDR2 are DFQATT and SNEGSKA (reference sequence). V lost 3 bases and J lost 10, with 7 bases in between. The CDR3 DNA follows: TGCAGTGCTAGGGTCGGGGAGCAGTTCTTC. It is translated as CSARVGEQFF.

The V call is TRBV4-1, the J call TRBJ2-2, with D possibly being TRBD1 (6 bases). Germline CDR1 is MGHRA and CDR2 is YSYEKL. The CDR3 totals 15 residues. Trimming took 1 base from V and 6 from J, leaving 12 bases between them. CDR3 nucleotides: TGCGCCAGCAGCCAAGCCAGGGGATGGGCCGGGGAGCTGTTTTTT. Translating it yields CASSQARGWAGELFF.

V usage is TRBV6-6 and J usage is TRBJ2-3, with a tentative D call TRBD2 (6 bases). Germline V lookup: CDR1 MNHNY, CDR2 SVGAGI (reference sequence). Trimming removed 6 bases from V and 2 bases from J, with 12 bases in between. This CDR3 region has 14 residues. The CDR3 is CASSPGGYTDTQYF. For the CDR3, the DNA is TGTGCCAGCAGCCCCGGGGGTTACACAGATACGCAGTATTTT.

The chain has TRBV7-6 and TRBJ2-1; D gene unclear. V was clipped by 0 bases and J by 10 bases, with 13 bases between them. Germline CDR1 SGHVS, CDR2 FNYEAQ. The CDR3 covers 14 residues. CDR3 region: CASSLAGSAREQFF. The DNA of the CDR3 is TGTGCCAGCAGCTTAGCAGGATCGGCGAGGGAGCAGTTCTTC. Filled out from reference TRBV7-6 and TRBJ2-1, the complete variable domain reads GAGVSQSPRYKVTKRGQDVALRCDPISGHVSLYWYRQALGQGPEFLTYFNYEAQQDKSGLPNDRFSAERPEGSISTLTIQRTEQRDSAMYRCASSLAGSAREQFFGPGTRLTVL.